This entry features one T cell receptor beta chain sequence. Its antigen is currently unknown. Assay used: immunoSEQ multiplex PCR; TCRdb lists only in-frame clones, some missing. The sample includes nearly 2 million clones, approximately 94% seen only once; the top ten take roughly 1%. The data originate from a study of shared clonotypes between healthy human individuals. Study results and limitations: The generation probabilities recorded for non-shared clonotypes fell below those of clonotypes shared by all four donors.

It was CD45RO-negative cells, positively selected for CCR7, that made up naive CD8 cells, with terminally differentiated effector memory CD45RA+ cells excluded. Trimming took 1 base from V and 2 from J, leaving 9 bases between them. Germline V lookup: CDR1 SNHLY, CDR2 FYNNEI. The CDR3 has 15 amino acids. The clonotype was recovered from a young man in good health. The chain links TRBV2 to TRBJ2-1, with unresolved D. The sample consisted of naive CD8+ T cells sorted from blood. The CDR3 DNA reads as TGTGCCAGCAGTGAAGAGACGGGTGCCTACAATGAGCAGTTCTTC. Protein sequence: CASSEETGAYNEQFF.